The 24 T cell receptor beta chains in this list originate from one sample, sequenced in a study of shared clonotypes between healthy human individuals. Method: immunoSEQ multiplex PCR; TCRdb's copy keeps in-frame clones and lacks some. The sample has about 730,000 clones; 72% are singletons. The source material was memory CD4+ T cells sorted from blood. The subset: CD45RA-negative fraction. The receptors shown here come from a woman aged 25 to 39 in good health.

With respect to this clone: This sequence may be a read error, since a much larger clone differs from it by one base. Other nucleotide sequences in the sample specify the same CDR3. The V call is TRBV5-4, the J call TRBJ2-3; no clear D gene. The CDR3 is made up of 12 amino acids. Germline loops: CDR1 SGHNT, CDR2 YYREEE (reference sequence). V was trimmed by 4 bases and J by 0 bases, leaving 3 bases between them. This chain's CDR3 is CASSLSTDTQYF. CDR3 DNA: TGTGCCAGCAGCCTTAGCACAGATACGCAGTATTTT.

The CDR3 sequence: CASSRGTSGIAEQFF. Here the CDR3 DNA reads TGTGCCAGCAGCCGGGGGACCAGCGGGATTGCTGAGCAGTTCTTC. The chain is built from TRBV14 and TRBJ2-1; TRBD2 matches 7 bases. This CDR3 has 15 residues. CDR1 and CDR2 from the germline V gene are SGHDN and FVKESK. V was pared by 4 bases and J by 9 bases, with 12 bases of the junction left unmatched. Looking up the rest from reference TRBV14 and TRBJ2-1 gives the full variable domain: EAGVTQFPSHSVIEKGQTVTLRCDPISGHDNLYWYRRVMGKEIKFLLHFVKESKQDESGMPNNRFLAERTGGTYSTLKVQPAELEDSGVYFCASSRGTSGIAEQFFGPGTRLTVL.

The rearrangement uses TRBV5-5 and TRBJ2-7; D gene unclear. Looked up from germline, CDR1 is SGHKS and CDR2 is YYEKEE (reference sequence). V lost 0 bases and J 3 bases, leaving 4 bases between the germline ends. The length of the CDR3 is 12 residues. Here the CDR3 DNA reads TGTGCCAGCAGCTTGGGTTACTACGAGCAGTACTTC. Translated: CASSLGYYEQYF.

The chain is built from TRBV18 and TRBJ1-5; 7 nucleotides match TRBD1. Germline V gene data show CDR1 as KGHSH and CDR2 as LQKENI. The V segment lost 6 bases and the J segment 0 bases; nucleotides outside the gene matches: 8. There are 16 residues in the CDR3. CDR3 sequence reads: CASSHRGEGSNQPQHF. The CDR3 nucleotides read TGTGCCAGCTCCCACAGGGGAGAGGGTAGCAATCAGCCCCAGCATTTT.

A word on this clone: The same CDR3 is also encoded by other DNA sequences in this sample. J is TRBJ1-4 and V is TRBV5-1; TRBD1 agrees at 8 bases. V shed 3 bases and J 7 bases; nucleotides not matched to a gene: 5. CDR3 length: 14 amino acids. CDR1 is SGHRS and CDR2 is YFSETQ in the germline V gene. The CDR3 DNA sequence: TGCGCCAGCAGCTCTGGACAGGGAGGTGAAAAACTGTTTTTT. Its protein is CASSSGQGGEKLFF.

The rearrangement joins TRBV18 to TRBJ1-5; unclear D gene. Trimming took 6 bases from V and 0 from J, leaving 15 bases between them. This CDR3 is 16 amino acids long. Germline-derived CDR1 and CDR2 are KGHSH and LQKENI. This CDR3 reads CASSLSQDPSNQPQHF. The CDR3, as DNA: TGTGCCAGCTCTTTATCCCAGGATCCTAGCAATCAGCCCCAGCATTTT.

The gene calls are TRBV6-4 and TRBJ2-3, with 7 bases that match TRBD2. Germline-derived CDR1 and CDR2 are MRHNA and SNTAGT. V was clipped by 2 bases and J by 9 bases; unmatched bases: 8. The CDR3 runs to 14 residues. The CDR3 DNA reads TGTGCCAGCAGTGACGGCCCCCTTAGCGGGACGCAGTATTTT. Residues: CASSDGPLSGTQYF.

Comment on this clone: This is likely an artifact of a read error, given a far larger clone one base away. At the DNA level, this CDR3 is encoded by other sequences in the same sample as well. CDR3 protein: CASSGSYEQYF. DNA for the CDR3: TGTGCCAGCAGTGGCTCCTACGAGCAGTACTTC. J is TRBJ2-7 and V is TRBV6-1; no reliable D call. Looked up from germline, CDR1 is MNHNS and CDR2 is SASEGT. V gave up 4 bases and J gave up 0 bases, with 1 base separating them. CDR3 length: 11 amino acids.

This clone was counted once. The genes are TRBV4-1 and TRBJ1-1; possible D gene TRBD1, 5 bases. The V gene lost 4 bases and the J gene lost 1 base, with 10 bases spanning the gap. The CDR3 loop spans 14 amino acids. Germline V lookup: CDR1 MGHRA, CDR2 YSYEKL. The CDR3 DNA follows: TGCGCCAGCAGCCCAGGGTGGGGGAACACTGAAGCTTTCTTT. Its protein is CASSPGWGNTEAFF.

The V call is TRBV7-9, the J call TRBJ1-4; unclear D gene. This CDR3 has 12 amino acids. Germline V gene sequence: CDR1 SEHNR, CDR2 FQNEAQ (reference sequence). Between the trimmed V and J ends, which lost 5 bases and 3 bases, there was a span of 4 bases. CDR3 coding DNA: TGTGCCAGCAGCCATCCTAATGAAAAACTGTTTTTT. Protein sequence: CASSHPNEKLFF. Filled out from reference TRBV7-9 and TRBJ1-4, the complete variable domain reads DTGVSQNPRHKITKRGQNVTFRCDPISEHNRLYWYRQTLGQGPEFLTYFQNEAQLEKSRLLSDRFSAERPKGSFSTLEIQRTEQGDSAMYLCASSHPNEKLFFGSGTQLSVL.

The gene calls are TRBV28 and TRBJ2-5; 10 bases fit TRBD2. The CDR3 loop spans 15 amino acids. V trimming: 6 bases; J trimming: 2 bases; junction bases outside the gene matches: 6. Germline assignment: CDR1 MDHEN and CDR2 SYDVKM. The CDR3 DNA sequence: TGTGCCAGCAGAGGAAGCGGGAGGGGGCAAGAGACCCAGTACTTC. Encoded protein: CASRGSGRGQETQYF.

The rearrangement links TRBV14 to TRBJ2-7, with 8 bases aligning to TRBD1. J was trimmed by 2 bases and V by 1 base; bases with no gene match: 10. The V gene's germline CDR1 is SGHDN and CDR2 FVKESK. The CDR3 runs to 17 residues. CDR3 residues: CASSQGPSGTGAYEQYF. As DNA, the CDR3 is TGTGCCAGCAGCCAAGGGCCCTCCGGGACAGGAGCCTACGAGCAGTACTTC.

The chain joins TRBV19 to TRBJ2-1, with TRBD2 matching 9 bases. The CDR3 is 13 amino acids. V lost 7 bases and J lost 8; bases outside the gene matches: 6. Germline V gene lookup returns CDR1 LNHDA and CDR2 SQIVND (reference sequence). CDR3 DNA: TGTGCCAGTACGCGGGAGGGGACATATGAGCAGTTCTTC. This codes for CASTREGTYEQFF.

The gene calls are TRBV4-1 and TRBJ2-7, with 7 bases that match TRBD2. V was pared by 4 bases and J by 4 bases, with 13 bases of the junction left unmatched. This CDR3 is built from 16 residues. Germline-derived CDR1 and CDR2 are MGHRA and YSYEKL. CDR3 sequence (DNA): TGCGCCAGCAGCCCCAACGGACTAGTAGGAGAATACGAGCAGTACTTC. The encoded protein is CASSPNGLVGEYEQYF.

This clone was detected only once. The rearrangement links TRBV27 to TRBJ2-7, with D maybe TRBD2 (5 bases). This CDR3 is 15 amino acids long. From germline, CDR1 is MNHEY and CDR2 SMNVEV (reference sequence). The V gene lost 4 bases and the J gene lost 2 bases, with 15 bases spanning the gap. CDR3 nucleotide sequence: TGTGCCAGCAGTTCCGCTCTAGCCCATGCCTACGAGCAGTACTTC. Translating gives CASSSALAHAYEQYF.

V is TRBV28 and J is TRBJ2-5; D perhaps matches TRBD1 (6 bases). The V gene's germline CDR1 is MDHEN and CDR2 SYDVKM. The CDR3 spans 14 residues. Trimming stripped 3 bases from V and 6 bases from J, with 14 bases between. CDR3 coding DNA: TGTGCCAGCAGTTTCTGGGGGCGCAGTCAGACCCAGTACTTC. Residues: CASSFWGRSQTQYF.

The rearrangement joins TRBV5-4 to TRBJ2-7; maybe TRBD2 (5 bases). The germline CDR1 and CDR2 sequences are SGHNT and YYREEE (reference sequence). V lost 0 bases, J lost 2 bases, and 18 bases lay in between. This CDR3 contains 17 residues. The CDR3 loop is CASSLELGLQNPYEQYF. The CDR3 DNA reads TGTGCCAGCAGCTTGGAATTAGGACTCCAAAACCCCTACGAGCAGTACTTC.

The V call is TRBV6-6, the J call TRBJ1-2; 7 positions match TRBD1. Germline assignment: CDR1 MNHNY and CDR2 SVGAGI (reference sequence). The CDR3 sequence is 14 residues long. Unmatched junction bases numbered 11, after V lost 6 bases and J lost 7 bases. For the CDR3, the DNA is TGTGCCAGCAGAGTCGATACAGGGGCGGCTGGCTACACCTTC. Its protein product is CASRVDTGAAGYTF.

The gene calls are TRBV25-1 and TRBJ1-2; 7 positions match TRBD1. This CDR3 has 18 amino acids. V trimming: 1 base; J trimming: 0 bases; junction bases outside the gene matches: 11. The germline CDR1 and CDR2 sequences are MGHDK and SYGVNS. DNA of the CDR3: TGTGCCAGCAGTGAATCCCGGACAGGAATCCTTTCTAACTATGGCTACACCTTC. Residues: CASSESRTGILSNYGYTF.

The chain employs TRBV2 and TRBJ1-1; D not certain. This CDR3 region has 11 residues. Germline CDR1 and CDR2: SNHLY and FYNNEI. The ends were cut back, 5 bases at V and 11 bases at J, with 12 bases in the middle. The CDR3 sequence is CASSTHPRAFF. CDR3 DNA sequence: TGTGCCAGCAGTACACATCCCCGGGCTTTCTTT.

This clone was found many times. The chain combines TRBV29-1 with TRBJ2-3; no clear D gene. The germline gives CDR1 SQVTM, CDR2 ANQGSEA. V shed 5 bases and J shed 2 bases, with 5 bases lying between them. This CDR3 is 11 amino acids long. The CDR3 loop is CSVTDTDTQYF. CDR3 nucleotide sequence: TGCAGCGTTACTGACACAGATACGCAGTATTTT.

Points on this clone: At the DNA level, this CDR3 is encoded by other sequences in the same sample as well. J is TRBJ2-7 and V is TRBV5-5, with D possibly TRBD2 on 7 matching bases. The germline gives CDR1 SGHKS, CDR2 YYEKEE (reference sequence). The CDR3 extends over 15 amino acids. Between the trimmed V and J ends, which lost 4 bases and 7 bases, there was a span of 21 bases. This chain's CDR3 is CASSLVGAVGGEQYF. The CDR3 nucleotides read TGTGCCAGCAGCCTCGTGGGGGCAGTCGGGGGGGAGCAGTACTTC.

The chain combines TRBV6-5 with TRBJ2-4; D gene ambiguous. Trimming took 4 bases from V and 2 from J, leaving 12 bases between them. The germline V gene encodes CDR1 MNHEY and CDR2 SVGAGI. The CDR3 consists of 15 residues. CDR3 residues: CASSSVVGTKNIQYF. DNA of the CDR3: TGTGCCAGCAGTTCGGTGGTAGGGACCAAAAACATTCAGTACTTC.

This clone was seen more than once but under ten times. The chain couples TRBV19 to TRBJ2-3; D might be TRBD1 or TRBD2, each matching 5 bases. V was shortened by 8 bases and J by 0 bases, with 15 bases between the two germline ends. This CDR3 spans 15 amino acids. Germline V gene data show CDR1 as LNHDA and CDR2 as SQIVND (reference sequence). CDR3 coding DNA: TGTGCCAGTCCCTTCCCGGGGCAGAGCACAGATACGCAGTATTTT. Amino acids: CASPFPGQSTDTQYF.